These 30 T cell receptor beta chains share one sample of origin, sequenced in a study of blood T cell repertoires in COVID-19. Method: immunoSEQ multiplex PCR; TCRdb's copy keeps in-frame clones and lacks some. Of some 78,000 clones in the sample, about 85% were seen once. Material for sequencing was peripheral blood. The source of these receptors is a man in his 60s with active or convalescent COVID-19.

This CDR3 is CASNSGTVNQPQHF. In DNA form, the CDR3 reads TGTGCCAGCAACAGCGGGACGGTCAATCAGCCCCAGCATTTT. The chain links TRBV2 to TRBJ1-5, with D possibly TRBD1 on 5 matching bases. Trimming left V 7 bases short and J 3 bases short, with 13 bases between. The CDR3 consists of 14 residues. Germline loops: CDR1 SNHLY, CDR2 FYNNEI.

The CDR3 protein is CASNTPGANTGELFF. CDR3 in DNA: TGTGCCAGTAATACCCCCGGAGCGAACACCGGGGAGCTGTTTTTT. The gene calls are TRBV19 and TRBJ2-2, with D hard to call. Germline assignment: CDR1 LNHDA and CDR2 SQIVND (reference sequence). V was trimmed by 7 bases and J by 0 bases, leaving 12 bases between them. The CDR3 is 15 amino acids.

This chain connects TRBV6-5 to TRBJ2-1; TRBD2 matches 9 bases. There are 15 residues in the CDR3. CDR1 and CDR2 (germline): MNHEY, SVGAGI. The trim removed 6 bases at V and 7 bases at J, leaving 10 bases unmatched. CDR3 nucleotide sequence: TGTGCCAGCAGCCTAACCGGGACTAGCCTAAATGAGCAGTTCTTC. Encoded protein: CASSLTGTSLNEQFF.

The V call is TRBV14, the J call TRBJ1-1; no firm D call. CDR1 is SGHDN and CDR2 is FVKESK in the germline V gene. The length of the CDR3 is 13 residues. V was cut by 0 bases and J by 4 bases, with 6 bases left in between. The CDR3 bases are TGTGCCAGCAGCCAAGATGAGCCCACTGAAGCTTTCTTT. Translation gives CASSQDEPTEAFF. Full variable domain (outside the CDR3, taken from reference TRBV14 and TRBJ1-1): EAGVTQFPSHSVIEKGQTVTLRCDPISGHDNLYWYRRVMGKEIKFLLHFVKESKQDESGMPNNRFLAERTGGTYSTLKVQPAELEDSGVYFCASSQDEPTEAFFGQGTRLTVV.

The chain carries TRBV30 and TRBJ1-3; no firm D call. Per germline, CDR1 GTSNPN and CDR2 SVGIG (reference sequence). The CDR3 consists of 15 residues. Trimming cost V 1 base and J 5 bases, with 15 bases left between them. CDR3 coding DNA: TGTGCCTGGAGTGGGAGACCCTCCCATAGAAACACCATATATTTT. Translating it yields CAWSGRPSHRNTIYF.

V gene TRBV9 combines with J gene TRBJ1-4; perhaps TRBD1 as D (5 bases). V lost 3 bases and J lost 7, with 22 bases in between. This CDR3 spans 17 amino acids. The germline V gene has CDR1 SGDLS and CDR2 YYNGEE. As DNA, the CDR3 is TGTGCCAGCAGCGCCGGAGCCGGGGGGGTAGGAGGTGAAAAACTGTTTTTT. This gives the protein CASSAGAGGVGGEKLFF.

The chain carries TRBV9 and TRBJ2-2, with 10 positions matching TRBD2. CDR1 and CDR2 (germline): SGDLS, YYNGEE. The junction had 6 bases not matched to a gene; V was cut back by 4 bases and J by 0 bases. The CDR3 is made up of 17 amino acids. CDR3 nucleotide sequence: TGTGCCAGCAGCAGATTAGCGGGGGGACCGAACACCGGGGAGCTGTTTTTT. Translated: CASSRLAGGPNTGELFF.

As to this clone: The junction differs from germline at one of its ends, possibly a read error. This chain connects TRBV7-7 to TRBJ2-1; 9 bases are a match to TRBD1. Germline values: CDR1 SSHAT, CDR2 FNYEAQ (reference sequence). The CDR3 spans 14 residues. CDR3 coding DNA: TGTGCTAGCAGCGTTGGGACAGGGCTCGATGAGCAGTTCTTC. It encodes CASSVGTGLDEQFF.

This rearrangement joins TRBV4-2 to TRBJ2-2; 7 nucleotides line up with TRBD2. Germline-derived CDR1 and CDR2 are LGHNA and YNFKEQ. V trimming: 6 bases; J trimming: 5 bases; junction bases outside the gene matches: 0. The CDR3 covers 12 residues. The CDR3 DNA follows: TGTGCCAGCAGGGGGGGGACCGGGGAGCTGTTTTTT. Its protein is CASRGGTGELFF.

The V call is TRBV27, the J call TRBJ1-1; D perhaps matches TRBD1 (5 bases). CDR3 length: 12 residues. Trimming removed 11 bases at V and 6 bases at J, with 16 bases between. CDR1 and CDR2 (germline): MNHEY, SMNVEV (reference sequence). The CDR3 region is CAAGGVRAEAFF. The CDR3 DNA reads TGTGCCGCGGGGGGAGTTAGGGCTGAAGCTTTCTTT.

V usage is TRBV7-2 and J usage is TRBJ2-1; possible D gene TRBD2, 7 bases. Germline V gene data show CDR1 as SGHTA and CDR2 as FQGNSA. Trimming shortened V by 3 bases and J by 0 bases, and 12 bases separated the two germline ends. This CDR3 is 16 amino acids long. The CDR3 nucleotides read TGTGCCAGCAGCTTCGGGGGGCCGAGCTCCTACAATGAGCAGTTCTTC. This sequence encodes CASSFGGPSSYNEQFF.

With respect to this clone: The same CDR3 also results from other DNA sequences found in this sample. This rearrangement joins TRBV10-3 to TRBJ2-2; TRBD1 agrees at 8 bases. The V and J ends lost 4 bases and 1 base, in that order; junction bases with no gene match: 2. The CDR3 has 15 amino acids. Looked up from germline, CDR1 is ENHRY and CDR2 is SYGVKD. The CDR3 coding sequence is TGTGCCATCAGTGTAGGACAGGGGAACACCGGGGAGCTGTTTTTT. It is translated as CAISVGQGNTGELFF.

The rearrangement joins TRBV6-5 to TRBJ1-2; 9 nucleotides match TRBD1. Germline V gene lookup returns CDR1 MNHEY and CDR2 SVGAGI. CDR3 length equals 14 residues. V lost 5 bases to trimming and J lost 7 bases; unmatched junction nucleotides: 8. This chain's CDR3 is CASSRTGEITGYTF. The DNA for the CDR3 is TGTGCCAGCAGTAGGACAGGGGAGATCACTGGCTACACCTTC.

The table lists this clone with a few counts. The chain is built from TRBV18 and TRBJ1-1, with D possibly being TRBD1 (5 bases). V was pared by 6 bases and J by 6 bases, with 14 bases between. CDR1 KGHSH and CDR2 LQKENI come from the germline V gene. The CDR3 extends over 13 amino acids. The CDR3 region has the DNA TGTGCCAGCTCTCAGGGTGGTAGGGCTGAAGCTTTCTTT. This gives the protein CASSQGGRAEAFF.

Details on this clone: Compared with germline, one end of the junction differs, possibly owing to a read error. V is TRBV19 and J is TRBJ2-6; 7 bases align to TRBD1. The CDR3 covers 17 residues. CDR1 is LNHDA, CDR2 SQIVND, per germline (reference sequence). The CDR3 nucleotides read TGTGCCAGTAGTTTAGACAGGGTAGGCTCTGGGGCCAACGTCCTGACTTTC. Amino acid sequence: CASSLDRVGSGANVLTF.

The V call is TRBV7-2, the J call TRBJ2-7; 8 bases are a match to TRBD2. Germline CDR1 SGHTA, CDR2 FQGNSA. The length of the CDR3 is 16 residues. Losses at the gene ends were 5 bases for V and 1 base for J; bases not matched to a gene: 10. The CDR3 region is CASSPSGSAGSYEQYF. In DNA, the CDR3 is TGTGCCAGCAGCCCTAGCGGGTCCGCGGGGTCCTACGAGCAGTACTTC.

The gene calls are TRBV4-3 and TRBJ1-6; 10 bases align to TRBD1. In germline, CDR1 is LGHNA, CDR2 YSLEER. Trimming at V came to 0 bases and at J to 8 bases, leaving 10 bases not matched to a gene. The CDR3 is 18 residues long. For the CDR3, the DNA is TGCGCCAGCAGCCAAGAGGGAAGGACAGGGGGTTACTATTCACCCCTCCACTTT. It translates to CASSQEGRTGGYYSPLHF.

This chain joins TRBV19 and TRBJ2-2; a weak D match, TRBD2 (6 bases). This CDR3 spans 14 amino acids. Trimming pared 6 bases from V and 3 bases from J, leaving 11 bases between. Germline CDR1 reads LNHDA; CDR2 reads SQIVND (reference sequence). The CDR3 loop reads CASRGTYYTGELFF. DNA of the CDR3: TGTGCCAGTAGGGGGACTTACTACACCGGGGAGCTGTTTTTT.

This clone was detected only once. V is TRBV6-4 and J is TRBJ2-3; 15 nucleotides line up with TRBD2. The CDR3 sequence is 16 residues long. With V trimmed by 8 bases and J by 4 bases, 7 bases remained unmatched. Germline loops: CDR1 MRHNA, CDR2 SNTAGT. In nucleotides, the CDR3 is TGTGCCAGCTTTAGGACTAGCGGGGGGGTTGCAGATACGCAGTATTTT. Translation: CASFRTSGGVADTQYF.

Here the CDR3 DNA reads TGCGCCAGCAGCCAAGATAGATCGGGGGGGCCTCTGGAGACCCAGTACTTC. It is translated as CASSQDRSGGPLETQYF. The chain recombines TRBV4-3 with TRBJ2-5; 8 bases fit TRBD2. The V segment lost 0 bases and the J segment 5 bases; nucleotides outside the gene matches: 11. Germline-derived CDR1 and CDR2 are LGHNA and YSLEER. The length of the CDR3 is 17 residues.

This chain connects TRBV4-3 to TRBJ2-7; D might be TRBD1 (5 bases). The V and J ends lost 0 bases and 6 bases respectively, with 12 bases between them. Germline V gene lookup returns CDR1 LGHNA and CDR2 YSLEER. The CDR3 loop spans 14 amino acids. CDR3 residues: CASSQDGAWGEQYF. CDR3 coding DNA: TGCGCCAGCAGCCAAGATGGGGCGTGGGGCGAGCAGTACTTC.

This rearrangement joins TRBV10-1 to TRBJ1-5; D might be TRBD1 (5 bases). Trimming cost V 6 bases and J 2 bases, with 14 bases left between them. CDR3 length equals 15 residues. Per the germline V gene, CDR1 is WNHNN and CDR2 is SYGVQD (reference sequence). The CDR3 coding sequence is TGCGCCAGCAGGTCAGGTACCAGGGGCAATCAGCCCCAGCATTTT. Protein: CASRSGTRGNQPQHF.

The chain employs TRBV7-2 and TRBJ1-6, with 8 bases identical to TRBD1. Per the germline V gene, CDR1 is SGHTA and CDR2 is FQGNSA. Trimming at V came to 0 bases and at J to 8 bases, leaving 3 bases not matched to a gene. The CDR3 is 15 residues long. The CDR3 reads CASSLAGQVDSPLHF. In nucleotides, the CDR3 is TGTGCCAGCAGCTTAGCGGGACAGGTTGATTCACCCCTCCACTTT.

The chain links TRBV6-5 to TRBJ1-5; perhaps TRBD1 as D (5 bases). V lost 10 bases and J lost 3, with 16 bases in between. In germline, CDR1 is MNHEY, CDR2 SVGAGI. The CDR3 contains 14 residues. The CDR3 loop reads CAISLQAVNQPQHF. CDR3 DNA: TGTGCCATATCTTTACAGGCGGTCAATCAGCCCCAGCATTTT.

CDR3 residues: CASSLSGAGYTF. CDR3 coding DNA: TGTGCCAGCAGCCTCAGCGGGGCCGGCTACACCTTC. The genes are TRBV5-5 and TRBJ1-2, with D possibly matching TRBD1 (5 bases). The V end lost 4 bases, the J end lost 8 bases, and 12 bases lay between the germline ends. CDR3 length: 12 amino acids. Per germline, CDR1 SGHKS and CDR2 YYEKEE (reference sequence).

The chain joins TRBV7-8 to TRBJ2-1, with TRBD2 identical over 7 bases. The CDR3 runs 15 residues. Trimming removed 5 bases from V and 1 base from J; junction bases left unmatched: 5. Germline assignment: CDR1 SGHVS and CDR2 FQNEAQ. In DNA, the CDR3 is TGTGCCAGCAGCCTGGGGGGGGGATCCTACAATGAGCAGTTCTTC. Translation gives CASSLGGGSYNEQFF.

This clone was recorded only once. J is TRBJ2-3 and V is TRBV7-9; 7 bases match TRBD1. Germline CDR1 SEHNR, CDR2 FQNEAQ (reference sequence). J lost 2 bases, V lost 5 bases, and 7 bases had no gene match. This CDR3 contains 15 residues. The CDR3 nucleotides are TGTGCCAGCAGCCCCCGACAGGGCTTCACAGATACGCAGTATTTT. This gives the protein CASSPRQGFTDTQYF.

This clone was picked up one time. The chain carries TRBV6-5 and TRBJ1-1; possible D gene TRBD1, 5 bases. Germline V lookup: CDR1 MNHEY, CDR2 SVGAGI. Trimming took 3 bases from V and 0 from J, leaving 11 bases between them. The CDR3 totals 15 residues. CDR3 in amino acids: CASSYLDTLNTEAFF. CDR3 nucleotide sequence: TGTGCCAGCAGTTATTTGGACACCTTGAACACTGAAGCTTTCTTT.

The chain uses TRBV19 and TRBJ2-7, with a weak D call TRBD1 (6 bases). Germline-derived CDR1 and CDR2 are LNHDA and SQIVND (reference sequence). Deletions cut 2 bases from V and 4 bases from J, with 9 bases between. There are 13 residues in the CDR3. DNA for the CDR3: TGTGCCAGTAGTATACAGGGGCGGTACGAGCAGTACTTC. Protein product: CASSIQGRYEQYF.

This clone has just one count. This sequence joins TRBV7-8 and TRBJ1-5; TRBD1 matches at 7 bases. After removal of 2 bases from V and 2 bases from J, the junction contained 3 bases not matched to a gene. The CDR3 contains 15 residues. Germline V lookup: CDR1 SGHVS, CDR2 FQNEAQ. CDR3 in amino acids: CASSLRTGGNQPQHF. CDR3 bases: TGTGCCAGCAGCTTAAGGACAGGAGGCAATCAGCCCCAGCATTTT. Using reference TRBV7-8 and TRBJ1-5 for the parts outside the CDR3, the full variable domain is GAGVSQSPRYKVAKRGQDVALRCDPISGHVSLFWYQQALGQGPEFLTYFQNEAQLDKSGLPSDRFFAERPEGSVSTLKIQRTQQEDSAVYLCASSLRTGGNQPQHFGDGTRLSIL.